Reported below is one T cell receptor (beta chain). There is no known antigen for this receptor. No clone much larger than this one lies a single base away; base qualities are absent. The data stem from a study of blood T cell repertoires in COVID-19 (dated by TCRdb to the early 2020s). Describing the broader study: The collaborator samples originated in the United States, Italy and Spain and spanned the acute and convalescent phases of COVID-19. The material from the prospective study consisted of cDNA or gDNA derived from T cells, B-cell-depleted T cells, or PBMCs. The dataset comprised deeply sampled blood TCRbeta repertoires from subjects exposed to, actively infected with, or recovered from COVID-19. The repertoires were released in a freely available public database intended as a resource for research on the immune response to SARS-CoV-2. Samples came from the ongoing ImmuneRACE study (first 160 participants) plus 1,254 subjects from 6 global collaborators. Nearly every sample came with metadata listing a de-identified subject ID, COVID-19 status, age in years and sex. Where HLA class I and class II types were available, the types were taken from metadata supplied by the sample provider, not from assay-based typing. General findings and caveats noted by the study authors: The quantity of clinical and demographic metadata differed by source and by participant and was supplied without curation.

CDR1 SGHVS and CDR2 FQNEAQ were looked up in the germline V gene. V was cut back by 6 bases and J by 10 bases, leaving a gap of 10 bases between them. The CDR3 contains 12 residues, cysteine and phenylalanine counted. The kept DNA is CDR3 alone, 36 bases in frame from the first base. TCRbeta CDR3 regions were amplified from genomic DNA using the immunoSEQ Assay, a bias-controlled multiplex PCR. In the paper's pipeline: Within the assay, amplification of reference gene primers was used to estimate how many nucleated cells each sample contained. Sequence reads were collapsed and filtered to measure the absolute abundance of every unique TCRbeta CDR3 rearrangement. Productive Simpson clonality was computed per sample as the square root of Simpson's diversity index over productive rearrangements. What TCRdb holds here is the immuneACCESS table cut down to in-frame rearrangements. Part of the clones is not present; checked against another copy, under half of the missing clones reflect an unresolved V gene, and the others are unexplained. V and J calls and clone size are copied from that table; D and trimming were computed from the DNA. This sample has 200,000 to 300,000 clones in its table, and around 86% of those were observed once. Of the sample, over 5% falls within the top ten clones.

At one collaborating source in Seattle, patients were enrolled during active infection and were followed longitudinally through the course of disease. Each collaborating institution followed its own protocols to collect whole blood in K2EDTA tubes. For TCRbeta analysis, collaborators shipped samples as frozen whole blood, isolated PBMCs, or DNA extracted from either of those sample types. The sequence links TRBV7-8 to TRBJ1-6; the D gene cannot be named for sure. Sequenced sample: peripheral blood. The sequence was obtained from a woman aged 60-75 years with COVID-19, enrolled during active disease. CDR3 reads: CASRGFRSPLHF. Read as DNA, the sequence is TGTGCCAGCAGGGGCTTTAGGTCACCCCTCCACTTT.